This T cell receptor beta chain was found in a study of T cell repertoires in cytomegalovirus infection. On the study more broadly: Indicated by public TCR beta signatures were CMV infection and matching HLA type.

TCRdb itself ran the reads through MiXCR, one entry per CDR3 protein. The table includes around 140,000 distinct CDR3 sequences, approximately 30% detected once. With regard to this clonotype: As yet, its antigen is unknown.

The CDR3 extends over 13 amino acids. V lost 5 bases and J 7 bases, leaving 14 bases between the germline ends. Germline V gives CDR1 SGHVS, CDR2 FNYEAQ. This rearrangement joins TRBV7-6 to TRBJ1-2, with D tentatively TRBD1 (6 bases). Sequencing used CD8+ T cells from cultured PBMCs, obtained from culture after CMV antigen stimulation. This TCR derives from a human donor in good health (CMV status not recorded). Some clones in this sample may be carry-over from other donors' samples. The CDR3 reads CASSLIDRPGYTF. CDR3 bases: TGTGCCAGCAGCCTAATAGACAGGCCTGGCTACACCTTC.